Below are 23 T cell receptor beta chains sequenced from a single sample in a study of T cells in Graves' hyperthyroidism and ophthalmopathy. What was amplified from RNA transcripts were TCR beta CDR3 regions. A set of HTBI primers served as the primers for a first-round RT-PCR of the TCR CDR3. From the multiplex PCR reads, TCRdb called clonotypes with MiXCR, one entry per CDR3 protein. The data contain about 280,000 distinct CDR3 sequences, about 25% of them singletons. Sequenced input: blood. The receptors stem from a middle-aged man with Graves' hyperthyroidism that later progressed to Graves' ophthalmopathy.

The table lists this clonotype with many counts. V is TRBV5-1 and J is TRBJ2-5, with D unclear. CDR1 SGHRS and CDR2 YFSETQ come from the germline V gene. The V end was cut by 3 bases, the J end by 0 bases, with 6 bases between. The length of the CDR3 is 13 residues. CDR3 coding DNA: TGCGCCAGCAGCTCCGTCTACCAAGAGACCCAGTACTTC. Protein sequence: CASSSVYQETQYF. Full variable domain (rest looked up from reference TRBV5-1 and TRBJ2-5): KAGVTQTPRYLIKTRGQQVTLSCSPISGHRSVSWYQQTPGQGLQFLFEYFSETQRNKGNFPGRFSGRQFSNSRSEMNVSTLELGDSALYLCASSSVYQETQYFGPGTRLLVL.

V gene TRBV7-2 combines with J gene TRBJ2-7, with TRBD2 matching 8 bases. With 5 bases clipped from V and 11 bases from J, the junction kept 11 bases outside the gene matches. The CDR3 runs to 13 residues. Germline-derived CDR1 and CDR2 are SGHTA and FQGNSA. CDR3 in DNA: TGTGCCAGCAGCCCCGGGGGGGCAGGGGAAGAGTACTTC. Translating it yields CASSPGGAGEEYF.

The sample holds many counts of this clonotype. The gene calls are TRBV28 and TRBJ2-7; 9 bases are a match to TRBD1. J was trimmed by 4 bases and V by 5 bases; bases with no gene match: 21. This CDR3 region has 19 residues. The germline CDR1 and CDR2 sequences are MDHEN and SYDVKM. The CDR3 DNA sequence: TGTGCCAGCAGTGCTAATATACCTATCCTGACAGGGGGTAGGTACGAGCAGTACTTC. This translates into CASSANIPILTGGRYEQYF.

This clonotype was counted many times. The rearrangement links TRBV13 to TRBJ2-7; D is ambiguous. The germline V and J ends were trimmed by 5 bases and 5 bases, with 13 bases remaining between them. The CDR3 contains 13 residues. The germline gives CDR1 PRHDT, CDR2 FYEKMQ (reference sequence). CDR3: CASSGEEPDEQYF. For the CDR3, the DNA is TGTGCCAGCAGCGGTGAGGAACCGGACGAGCAGTACTTC.

Ten or more counts support this clonotype. The J gene is TRBJ1-5, the V gene TRBV12-3 or TRBV12-4, with TRBD1 as a possible D gene (5 bases). V lost 5 bases and J lost 3, with 11 bases in between. CDR3 length: 14 amino acids. The CDR3 loop reads CASSPRQNNQPQHF. For the CDR3, the DNA is TGTGCCAGCAGTCCCCGACAGAACAATCAGCCCCAGCATTTT.

The chain links TRBV12-3 or TRBV12-4 to TRBJ1-3, with TRBD1 matching over 7 bases. Trimming took 6 bases from V and 0 from J; bases not matched to a gene: 5. This CDR3 has 15 residues. CDR3 amino acids: CASSPGQVSGNTIYF. The CDR3 nucleotides read TGTGCCAGCAGCCCCGGACAGGTCTCTGGAAACACCATATATTTT.

This clonotype has ten or more counts. This chain joins TRBV6-5 and TRBJ2-3, with a tentative D call TRBD2 (5 bases). The CDR3 is 13 residues long. CDR1 is MNHEY and CDR2 is SVGAGI in the germline V gene. Trimming pared 5 bases from V and 6 bases from J, leaving 12 bases between. CDR3 bases: TGTGCCAGCAGTACTGGAGGCGGGGATACGCAGTATTTT. Translation: CASSTGGGDTQYF.

This clonotype came up many times. The rearrangement joins TRBV7-8 to TRBJ1-1; maybe TRBD1 (5 bases). The CDR3 runs 14 residues. Trimming took off 3 bases at V and 4 bases at J, with 12 bases between the two ends. Germline V gene data show CDR1 as SGHVS and CDR2 as FQNEAQ. CDR3 loop: CASSFIRAGTEAFF. CDR3 bases: TGTGCCAGCAGCTTCATCAGGGCGGGCACTGAAGCTTTCTTT.

The J gene is TRBJ2-7, the V gene TRBV4-1, with TRBD1 matching over 9 bases. Trimming removed 1 base from V and 5 bases from J; junction bases left unmatched: 6. CDR3 length: 15 amino acids. CDR1 and CDR2 from the germline V gene are MGHRA and YSYEKL. The CDR3 sequence is CASSQVETGGHEQYF. CDR3 nucleotide sequence: TGCGCCAGCAGCCAAGTCGAGACAGGGGGACACGAGCAGTACTTC.

This clonotype was detected ten times or more. The V gene is TRBV27, the J gene TRBJ1-6; D unresolved. Per the germline V gene, CDR1 is MNHEY and CDR2 is SMNVEV (reference sequence). The CDR3 is made up of 14 amino acids. Trimming took 2 bases from V and 7 from J, leaving 9 bases between them. The CDR3 loop is CASSLRAPNSPLHF. The CDR3 DNA sequence: TGTGCCAGCAGTTTAAGGGCCCCCAATTCACCCCTCCACTTT.

This clonotype was recorded many times. J is TRBJ2-7 and V is TRBV11-2, with D unclear. This CDR3 has 11 amino acids. Germline values: CDR1 SGHAT, CDR2 FQNNGV. V lost 0 bases, J lost 9 bases, and 6 bases lay in between. The CDR3 sequence is CASSLDVRQYF. CDR3 coding DNA: TGTGCCAGCAGCTTAGATGTCCGGCAGTACTTC.

This clonotype was found many times. The chain has TRBV6-5 and TRBJ1-2; 10 nucleotides match TRBD1. The CDR3 loop spans 15 amino acids. The junction had 11 bases not matched to a gene; V was cut back by 7 bases and J by 6 bases. Germline V gives CDR1 MNHEY, CDR2 SVGAGI. This chain's CDR3 is CASTLSGDRGNGYTF. CDR3 DNA: TGTGCCAGCACTCTTTCCGGGGACAGGGGTAATGGCTACACCTTC.

The chain couples TRBV7-2 to TRBJ2-7, with 10 bases lining up with TRBD2. Germline CDR1 reads SGHTA; CDR2 reads FQGNSA. The V gene end was trimmed by 6 bases and the J gene end by 6 bases; junction bases not matched to a gene: 5. The CDR3 length is 13 residues. CDR3 loop: CASSFSGGLEQYF. CDR3 DNA sequence: TGTGCCAGCAGTTTTAGCGGGGGGCTCGAGCAGTACTTC.

This clonotype was observed at least ten times. The chain carries TRBV15 and TRBJ2-5; a weak D match, TRBD2 (6 bases). The V end was cut by 2 bases, the J end by 0 bases, with 7 bases between. CDR1 is LNHNV and CDR2 is YYDKDF in the germline V gene (reference sequence). The CDR3 consists of 14 residues. The CDR3 coding sequence is TGTGCCACCAGCAGAATAGCGGACCAAGAGACCCAGTACTTC. The encoded protein is CATSRIADQETQYF.

This sequence joins TRBV10-3 and TRBJ2-7; TRBD2 agrees at 9 bases. Germline V lookup: CDR1 ENHRY, CDR2 SYGVKD. With V trimmed by 6 bases and J by 5 bases, 8 bases remained unmatched. This CDR3 has 14 amino acids. The CDR3 coding sequence is TGTGCCATCAGGTCCGGGACTAGCCCGGACGAGCAGTACTTC. Its translation is CAIRSGTSPDEQYF.

This rearrangement joins TRBV6-5 to TRBJ2-7, with unresolved D. Germline CDR1 reads MNHEY; CDR2 reads SVGAGI. The CDR3 loop spans 16 amino acids. V was clipped by 0 bases and J by 6 bases, with 18 bases between them. CDR3: CASSYSVVVGIREQYF. The CDR3 nucleotides are TGTGCCAGCAGTTACTCGGTTGTAGTGGGTATCCGCGAGCAGTACTTC.

In this sample, this clonotype turned up many times. This chain connects TRBV11-2 to TRBJ1-1, with TRBD1 identical over 7 bases. The CDR3 extends over 14 amino acids. V gave up 5 bases and J gave up 1 base; unmatched junction bases: 4. CDR1 SGHAT and CDR2 FQNNGV come from the germline V gene. CDR3: CASSAGQANTEAFF. The DNA for the CDR3 is TGTGCCAGCAGCGCTGGACAGGCGAACACTGAAGCTTTCTTT. The full variable domain, its missing parts supplied by reference TRBV11-2 and TRBJ1-1, is EAGVAQSPRYKIIEKRQSVAFWCNPISGHATLYWYQQILGQGPKLLIQFQNNGVVDDSQLPKDRFSAERLKGVDSTLKIQPAKLEDSAVYLCASSAGQANTEAFFGQGTRLTVV.

This clonotype was counted many times. The chain has TRBV5-6 and TRBJ2-7, with D unclear. Trimming left V 2 bases short and J 0 bases short, with 21 bases between. The CDR3 is 18 amino acids. Germline V CDR1 and CDR2: SGHDT, YYEEEE. DNA for the CDR3: TGTGCCAGCAGCTTCTATGAACTGGCGCACGAGAGCTCCTACGAGCAGTACTTC. Protein sequence: CASSFYELAHESSYEQYF.

In its sample, this clonotype was seen many times. The chain couples TRBV20-1 to TRBJ1-5, with 9 bases that match TRBD1. The junction had 6 bases not matched to a gene; V was cut back by 4 bases and J by 2 bases. CDR3 length equals 15 residues. Per germline, CDR1 DFQATT and CDR2 SNEGSKA (reference sequence). The CDR3 protein is CSAKRTGVGNQPQHF. The CDR3 DNA reads TGCAGTGCTAAACGGACAGGGGTCGGCAATCAGCCCCAGCATTTT.

This clonotype came up many times. The chain couples TRBV12-3 or TRBV12-4 to TRBJ1-5; D not resolved. The CDR3 covers 12 residues. The V and J ends lost 4 bases and 6 bases respectively, with 7 bases between them. The CDR3 DNA reads as TGTGCCAGCAGTTCCTACCCTCAGCCCCAGCATTTT. This codes for CASSSYPQPQHF.

This clonotype was recorded many times. This sequence joins TRBV25-1 and TRBJ1-2, with D maybe TRBD1 (5 bases). CDR1 is MGHDK and CDR2 is SYGVNS in the germline V gene. V lost 1 base and J 4 bases, leaving 16 bases between the germline ends. CDR3 length: 16 amino acids. The CDR3 sequence is CASSESFGGITYGYTF. The CDR3 nucleotides are TGTGCCAGCAGTGAATCCTTTGGGGGAATTACCTATGGCTACACCTTC.

This clonotype has a count of ten or more. This chain uses TRBV7-9 with TRBJ2-2; D is undetermined. The CDR3 runs to 13 residues. Trimming took 1 base from V and 7 from J, leaving 7 bases between them. Germline CDR1 is SEHNR and CDR2 is FQNEAQ (reference sequence). CDR3 DNA sequence: TGTGCCAGCAGCTTAGTGGGATACGGGGAGCTGTTTTTT. Its protein is CASSLVGYGELFF.

The CDR3: CATSDKYSNQPQHF. The CDR3 nucleotides read TGTGCCACCAGTGATAAATATAGCAATCAGCCCCAGCATTTT. The chain carries TRBV24-1 and TRBJ1-5; D not resolved. The CDR3 has 14 residues. Trimming left V 3 bases short and J 0 bases short, with 5 bases between. Germline-derived CDR1 and CDR2 are KGHDR and SFDVKD.